The 30 T cell receptor beta chains listed next were all sequenced from one sample in a study of beta chain features in type 1 diabetes. The entirety of the isolated RNA underwent reverse transcription, so expressed TCRB transcripts were sequenced. Some clones are missing from TCRdb's copy, which holds only in-frame ones; the method was immunoSEQ multiplex PCR. The sample includes around 430,000 clones, roughly 31% of them seen just once. Sequenced material: naive CD4+ T cells from blood. The receptors were gathered from a man in his late teens or twenties in good health.

This clone was counted only a few times. The chain combines TRBV30 with TRBJ2-4; no clear D gene. The CDR3 is 15 residues long. Deletions cut 3 bases from V and 0 bases from J, with 12 bases between. The germline CDR1 and CDR2 sequences are GTSNPN and SVGIG (reference sequence). CDR3 sequence: CAWSRPSRAKNIQYF. Here the CDR3 DNA reads TGTGCCTGGAGCCGACCCAGTAGAGCCAAAAACATTCAGTACTTC.

This sequence joins TRBV9 and TRBJ2-7, with 12 positions matching TRBD2. Germline CDR1 is SGDLS and CDR2 is YYNGEE. The CDR3 loop spans 17 amino acids. Trimming removed 2 bases from V and 1 base from J; junction bases left unmatched: 7. The CDR3: CASSVGSLAGGSYEQYF. DNA of the CDR3: TGTGCCAGCAGCGTCGGATCACTAGCGGGAGGATCCTACGAGCAGTACTTC.

This clone appeared a few times. The chain employs TRBV6-6 and TRBJ2-1; D not resolved. Germline CDR1 reads MNHNY; CDR2 reads SVGAGI (reference sequence). The CDR3 runs to 15 residues. Trimming shortened V by 0 bases and J by 4 bases, and 10 bases separated the two germline ends. In DNA, the CDR3 is TGTGCCAGCAGTTACTCGATAACTAAATACAATGAGCAGTTCTTC. This gives the protein CASSYSITKYNEQFF.

This clone was seen more than once but under ten times. The chain joins TRBV7-2 to TRBJ2-1; D call uncertain. The CDR3 loop spans 15 amino acids. Per germline, CDR1 SGHTA and CDR2 FQGNSA. Trimming removed 1 base from V and 4 bases from J, with 11 bases in between. This CDR3 is CASSLVHGGYNEQFF. CDR3 coding DNA: TGTGCCAGCAGCTTAGTTCACGGTGGATACAATGAGCAGTTCTTC.

The chain links TRBV6-5 to TRBJ1-5; 9 bases fit TRBD1. Trimming at V came to 4 bases and at J to 4 bases, leaving 2 bases not matched to a gene. The CDR3 is 14 residues long. From germline, CDR1 is MNHEY and CDR2 SVGAGI. The CDR3 coding sequence is TGTGCCAGCAGTTGGGGGACAGGGAATCAGCCCCAGCATTTT. Amino acids: CASSWGTGNQPQHF.

This clone showed up just a few times. The chain carries TRBV29-1 and TRBJ2-3; D may be TRBD1 (6 bases). The germline gives CDR1 SQVTM, CDR2 ANQGSEA. The CDR3 consists of 13 residues. V was trimmed by 3 bases and J by 3 bases, leaving 10 bases between them. CDR3 loop: CSVDRQGTDTQYF. The CDR3 coding sequence is TGCAGCGTTGATCGGCAGGGGACAGATACGCAGTATTTT.

This sequence joins TRBV4-1 and TRBJ2-1; TRBD2 agrees at 7 bases. Trimming removed 0 bases from V and 10 bases from J; junction bases left unmatched: 3. The CDR3 loop spans 13 amino acids. The V gene's germline CDR1 is MGHRA and CDR2 YSYEKL. The CDR3 reads CASSQELAVEQFF. The DNA of the CDR3 is TGCGCCAGCAGCCAAGAGCTAGCGGTAGAGCAGTTCTTC.

The chain has TRBV4-2 and TRBJ1-5; TRBD1 is a possible D gene (5 bases). From germline, CDR1 is LGHNA and CDR2 YNFKEQ. Trimming took 3 bases from V and 4 from J, leaving 7 bases between them. The CDR3 sequence is 13 residues long. The CDR3 loop reads CASSQTANQPQHF. As DNA, the CDR3 is TGTGCCAGCAGCCAGACAGCGAATCAGCCCCAGCATTTT.

V gene TRBV10-3 combines with J gene TRBJ2-7, with unresolved D. The length of the CDR3 is 12 residues. The germline V gene encodes CDR1 ENHRY and CDR2 SYGVKD. V was shortened by 4 bases and J by 6 bases, with 10 bases between the two germline ends. The DNA of the CDR3 is TGTGCCATCAGTGCCCAACCACCCGAGCAGTACTTC. It specifies CAISAQPPEQYF.

This sequence joins TRBV7-6 and TRBJ2-3, with D uncertain. The germline gives CDR1 SGHVS, CDR2 FNYEAQ. The CDR3 extends over 12 amino acids. V was cut by 5 bases and J by 0 bases, with 3 bases left in between. For the CDR3, the DNA is TGTGCCAGCAGCCGGAGCACAGATACGCAGTATTTT. Translation gives CASSRSTDTQYF.

The chain is built from TRBV10-3 and TRBJ1-1; TRBD1 aligns across 8 bases. The CDR3 covers 14 residues. Germline loops: CDR1 ENHRY, CDR2 SYGVKD. The V and J ends lost 6 bases and 4 bases, in that order; junction bases with no gene match: 7. DNA of the CDR3: TGTGCCATCAGCGCACAGGGGGTTGGCACTGAAGCTTTCTTT. Its protein product is CAISAQGVGTEAFF.

CDR3 bases: TGTGCCAGCAGCCGTCGGACTCCTGAAGAGACCCAGTACTTC. Translation: CASSRRTPEETQYF. The chain combines TRBV27 with TRBJ2-5, with D perhaps TRBD2 (5 bases). CDR1 and CDR2 (germline): MNHEY, SMNVEV (reference sequence). The CDR3 covers 14 residues. The V and J ends lost 6 bases and 3 bases respectively, with 14 bases between them.

The chain has TRBV4-3 and TRBJ2-5; 10 bases line up with TRBD2. V lost 4 bases, J lost 0 bases, and 8 bases stayed unmatched. Per the germline V gene, CDR1 is LGHNA and CDR2 is YSLEER. This CDR3 is 17 amino acids long. Written as DNA, the CDR3 is TGCGCCAGCAGCCCGCACCTAGCGGGAGTTGACCAAGAGACCCAGTACTTC. Translating it yields CASSPHLAGVDQETQYF.

This chain connects TRBV7-2 to TRBJ2-5; 10 bases are a match to TRBD2. Germline loops: CDR1 SGHTA, CDR2 FQGNSA. This CDR3 is built from 16 residues. V trimming: 0 bases; J trimming: 5 bases; junction bases outside the gene matches: 6. CDR3 loop: CASSLARLAGVETQYF. The CDR3 DNA follows: TGTGCCAGCAGCTTAGCGCGGCTAGCGGGAGTTGAGACCCAGTACTTC.

The chain is built from TRBV7-2 and TRBJ2-7, with 9 bases lining up with TRBD1. The CDR3 runs to 15 residues. The V gene end was trimmed by 4 bases and the J gene end by 5 bases; junction bases not matched to a gene: 9. Germline lookup yields CDR1 SGHTA and CDR2 FQGNSA. Written as DNA, the CDR3 is TGTGCCAGCAGCTCCTACGGGGACAGGGAGGACGAGCAGTACTTC. Its translation is CASSSYGDREDEQYF. Full variable domain (remainder filled in from reference TRBV7-2 and TRBJ2-7): GAGVSQSPSNKVTEKGKDVELRCDPISGHTALYWYRQSLGQGLEFLIYFQGNSAPDKSGLPSDRFSAERTGGSVSTLTIQRTQQEDSAVYLCASSSYGDREDEQYFGPGTRLTVT.

This clone was detected a few times. The chain uses TRBV2 and TRBJ2-1; maybe TRBD1 (6 bases). Germline assignment: CDR1 SNHLY and CDR2 FYNNEI. V lost 4 bases to trimming and J lost 6 bases, with 10 bases between them. The CDR3 length is 13 residues. The CDR3 reads CASSVKGGNEQFF. Written as DNA, the CDR3 is TGTGCCAGCAGTGTAAAAGGGGGCAATGAGCAGTTCTTC.

Comments on this clone: Other DNA sequences of this sample code for an identical CDR3. This chain uses TRBV28 with TRBJ2-1; D not resolved. The CDR3 consists of 13 residues. V was clipped by 2 bases and J by 0 bases, with 2 bases between them. Germline CDR1 MDHEN, CDR2 SYDVKM. This chain's CDR3 is CASSLDSYNEQFF. The CDR3 coding sequence is TGTGCCAGCAGTTTAGACTCCTACAATGAGCAGTTCTTC.

The rearrangement links TRBV29-1 to TRBJ2-1; D unclear. The CDR3 consists of 11 residues. V lost 7 bases and J 3 bases, leaving 7 bases between the germline ends. Germline assignment: CDR1 SQVTM and CDR2 ANQGSEA. The CDR3 is CSGEGYNEQFF. CDR3 sequence (DNA): TGCAGCGGGGAAGGCTACAATGAGCAGTTCTTC.

The chain employs TRBV5-1 and TRBJ2-1; TRBD2 agrees at 7 bases. Germline V gene data show CDR1 as SGHRS and CDR2 as YFSETQ. This CDR3 is built from 15 residues. With 2 bases clipped from V and 2 bases from J, the junction kept 4 bases outside the gene matches. This CDR3 is CASSLTAGAYNEQFF. CDR3 nucleotide sequence: TGCGCCAGCAGCTTAACCGCGGGAGCCTACAATGAGCAGTTCTTC.

This clone has just a few counts. Other DNA sequences of this sample code for an identical CDR3. This chain connects TRBV29-1 to TRBJ2-7; tentatively, D is TRBD1 (7 bases). The ends were cut back, 7 bases at V and 3 bases at J, with 10 bases in the middle. CDR1 is SQVTM, CDR2 ANQGSEA, per germline. This CDR3 has 11 residues. CDR3 sequence reads: CSGRDSYEQYF. CDR3 nucleotide sequence: TGCAGCGGGCGGGACAGCTACGAGCAGTACTTC.

This clone showed up just a few times. The chain is built from TRBV2 and TRBJ1-4; D not certain. Trimming left V 1 base short and J 7 bases short, with 7 bases between. This CDR3 is built from 13 residues. Germline V gene data show CDR1 as SNHLY and CDR2 as FYNNEI. CDR3 nucleotides: TGTGCCAGCAGTGAAGAGGCAGGTGAAAAACTGTTTTTT. This sequence encodes CASSEEAGEKLFF.

This clone was detected only a few times. The chain links TRBV30 to TRBJ2-4; 11 bases map to TRBD1. The CDR3 contains 15 residues. Germline assignment: CDR1 GTSNPN and CDR2 SVGIG (reference sequence). With V trimmed by 1 base and J by 6 bases, 5 bases remained unmatched. The CDR3 here is CAWSEDRGHGNIQYF. CDR3 DNA sequence: TGTGCCTGGAGTGAGGACAGGGGGCACGGAAACATTCAGTACTTC.

This clone was picked up one time. The rearrangement joins TRBV18 to TRBJ2-3; D gene unclear. The germline CDR1 and CDR2 sequences are KGHSH and LQKENI. The ends were cut back, 0 bases at V and 9 bases at J, with 7 bases in the middle. The CDR3 totals 12 residues. CDR3 protein: CASSPPMQTQYF. In nucleotides, the CDR3 is TGTGCCAGCTCACCACCGATGCAGACGCAGTATTTT.

V and J are TRBV10-3 and TRBJ2-4; 9 nucleotides agree with TRBD1. CDR1 is ENHRY and CDR2 is SYGVKD in the germline V gene. This CDR3 region has 16 residues. V trimming: 6 bases; J trimming: 1 base; junction bases outside the gene matches: 7. CDR3 in amino acids: CAISRDRASAKNIQYF. The CDR3 bases are TGTGCCATCAGCCGGGACAGGGCTAGCGCCAAAAACATTCAGTACTTC.

The rearrangement links TRBV5-1 to TRBJ2-5; 9 bases align to TRBD2. The CDR3 sequence is 15 residues long. Germline lookup yields CDR1 SGHRS and CDR2 YFSETQ. Germline trimming cut 4 bases from V and 2 bases from J; bases unmatched to any gene: 6. The DNA of the CDR3 is TGCGCCAGCAGCGGCGTGACTAGCGGACAAGAGACCCAGTACTTC. Its protein is CASSGVTSGQETQYF.

This clone was observed a handful of times. The genes are TRBV6-1 and TRBJ1-5; 7 positions match TRBD1. Trimming took 3 bases from V and 6 from J; bases not matched to a gene: 8. The CDR3 is 15 amino acids. Looked up from germline, CDR1 is MNHNS and CDR2 is SASEGT. The CDR3 sequence: CASSETGQRSQPQHF. CDR3 sequence (DNA): TGTGCCAGCAGTGAGACGGGACAGAGGAGTCAGCCCCAGCATTTT.

V gene TRBV5-6 combines with J gene TRBJ2-3; 8 bases map to TRBD1. With V trimmed by 4 bases and J by 4 bases, 8 bases remained unmatched. The CDR3 runs to 15 residues. Germline V gene data show CDR1 as SGHDT and CDR2 as YYEEEE. CDR3 DNA: TGTGCCAGCAGCGCGGGACAGGCGCAATCAGATACGCAGTATTTT. Protein sequence: CASSAGQAQSDTQYF.

Only a few counts were recorded for this clone. The chain recombines TRBV29-1 with TRBJ2-7; TRBD2 agrees at 9 bases. Unmatched junction bases numbered 0, after V lost 1 base and J lost 2 bases. The CDR3 totals 13 residues. Germline V gene lookup returns CDR1 SQVTM and CDR2 ANQGSEA. CDR3 protein: CSVEASGTYEQYF. CDR3 coding DNA: TGCAGCGTTGAAGCTAGCGGGACCTACGAGCAGTACTTC.

This clone was detected a few times. This CDR3 is CASSLGAGTQYF. Here the CDR3 DNA reads TGTGCCAGCAGCTTAGGCGCGGGTACGCAGTATTTT. This chain joins TRBV7-2 and TRBJ2-3; possible D gene TRBD2, 5 bases. Germline V lookup: CDR1 SGHTA, CDR2 FQGNSA. V was cut by 1 base and J by 8 bases, with 7 bases left in between. The CDR3 is 12 amino acids.

This chain connects TRBV9 to TRBJ2-3, with D perhaps assigned TRBD1 or TRBD2 (6 bases each). Trimming shortened V by 5 bases and J by 1 base, and 17 bases separated the two germline ends. CDR3 length: 16 residues. CDR1 is SGDLS, CDR2 YYNGEE, per germline. The CDR3 region is CASRPLGGAGTDTQYF. The CDR3, as DNA: TGTGCCAGCAGACCCCTGGGGGGCGCCGGCACAGATACGCAGTATTTT.